Listed below are T cell receptor beta chains from one sample, sequenced in a study of T-cell reconstitution after alpha-beta-depleted transplantation in children. TCRdb reanalysed the PCR reads using MiXCR and keeps one entry per CDR3 protein. Here the sample spans about a million distinct CDR3 sequences, 25% to 30% being singletons. The sample in question was PBMCs, mostly from graft donor cells, obtained 360 days after TCRalphabeta/CD19-depleted stem cell transplant. These receptors all stem from a boy under three years old who had a stem cell transplant for SCID, so the T cells may come from the graft donor. The CDR3 runs from the conserved cysteine through the conserved F or W. The D gene is left open where the match is weak. Only part of the rows carry a size: once, few, many, or a class if the clone is expanded.

D	size	V	J	CDR3	DNA
-	-	TRBV5-6	TRBJ2-4	CASSLTPEVQYF	TGTGCCAGCAGCTTGACCCCAGAAGTTCAGTACTTC
-	many	TRBV27	TRBJ1-5	CASSLLGQPQHF	TGTGCCAGCAGCTTATTGGGTCAGCCCCAGCATTTT
-	few	TRBV29-1	TRBJ1-2	CSVERAGLYGYTF	TGCAGCGTTGAAAGGGCAGGCCTCTATGGCTACACCTTC
TRBD1	few	TRBV24-1	TRBJ2-5	CATSAEWDSQETQYF	TGTGCCACCAGTGCCGAATGGGACAGCCAAGAGACCCAGTACTTC
-	-	TRBV5-1	TRBJ2-7	CASSLLPRTYDEQYF	TGCGCCAGCAGCTTGTTGCCCAGGACCTACGACGAGCAGTACTTC
-	-	TRBV12-3/TRBV12-4	TRBJ1-1	CASSPSARVEAFF	TGTGCCAGCAGTCCCTCCGCGAGGGTGGAAGCTTTCTTT
-	-	TRBV4-3	TRBJ2-1	CASSQDPPSRQFF	TGCGCCAGCAGCCAAGATCCCCCATCCCGACAGTTCTTC
-	few	TRBV9	TRBJ2-7	CASSAGTEAYEQYF	TGTGCCAGCAGCGCCGGGACGGAGGCCTACGAGCAGTACTTC
-	-	TRBV20-1	TRBJ2-3	CSASQASLSTDTQYF	TGCAGTGCTAGTCAGGCGTCTCTTAGCACAGATACGCAGTATTTT
-	many	TRBV3-1	TRBJ2-3	CASSQGLPSTDTQYF	TGTGCCAGCAGCCAGGGGCTACCAAGCACAGATACGCAGTATTTT
-	few	TRBV20-1	TRBJ1-1	CSARALPTTEAFF	TGCAGTGCTAGAGCGTTACCGACCACTGAAGCTTTCTTT
TRBD1	-	TRBV20-1	TRBJ2-1	CSAWDSSYNEQFF	TGCAGTGCTTGGGACAGCTCCTACAATGAGCAGTTCTTC
TRBD1	few	TRBV20-1	TRBJ2-7	CSARALDRAPYEQYF	TGCAGTGCTCGTGCTTTGGACAGGGCCCCCTACGAGCAGTACTTC
TRBD1	few	TRBV7-2	TRBJ2-3	CASSGRTGGYDTQYF	TGTGCCAGCAGCGGGCGGACAGGGGGCTACGATACGCAGTATTTT
-	-	TRBV6-5	TRBJ2-1	CASSYKTSMEQFF	TGTGCCAGCAGTTACAAGACTAGTATGGAGCAGTTCTTC
-	few	TRBV4-3	TRBJ2-2	CASSQEGTQDTGELFF	TGCGCCAGCAGCCAAGAGGGCACCCAGGACACCGGGGAGCTGTTTTTT
-	-	TRBV20-1	TRBJ1-5	CSARDGNLNQPQHF	TGCAGTGCTAGAGATGGGAATCTCAATCAGCCCCAGCATTTT
-	-	TRBV5-1	TRBJ1-1	CASSRTMGEAFF	TGCGCCAGCAGCAGGACGATGGGGGAAGCTTTCTTT
-	-	TRBV20-1	TRBJ2-1	CSARVTDYNEQFF	TGCAGTGCTAGAGTAACGGATTACAATGAGCAGTTCTTC
-	few	TRBV20-1	TRBJ1-6	CSARATPNNSPLHF	TGCAGTGCTAGGGCTACCCCCAATAATTCACCCCTCCACTTT
-	few	TRBV25-1	TRBJ2-5	CASSLVIDGQETQYF	TGTGCCAGCAGTTTAGTAATCGATGGGCAAGAGACCCAGTACTTC
-	-	TRBV5-1	TRBJ2-1	CASSRRDGTYNEQFF	TGCGCCAGCAGCAGACGGGACGGTACCTACAATGAGCAGTTCTTC
TRBD1	few	TRBV7-9	TRBJ2-7	CASSFPIGQVGSNEQYF	TGTGCCAGCAGCTTCCCGATCGGACAGGTTGGTTCAAACGAGCAGTACTTC
-	-	TRBV11-2	TRBJ2-5	CASSLVGGGPQYQETQYF	TGTGCCAGCAGCTTAGTCGGAGGGGGGCCCCAGTACCAAGAGACCCAGTACTTC
-	-	TRBV24-1	TRBJ2-2	CATSEGRGYTGELFF	TGTGCCACCAGTGAAGGGAGGGGGTACACCGGGGAGCTGTTTTTT
TRBD2	-	TRBV11-2	TRBJ2-1	CASSLDRSGTSSYNEQFF	TGTGCCAGCAGCTTAGATCGGAGCGGGACGAGCTCCTACAATGAGCAGTTCTTC
TRBD2	-	TRBV4-1	TRBJ2-5	CASSPIGGGRTQYF	TGCGCCAGCAGCCCAATCGGGGGAGGGCGGACCCAGTACTTC
-	-	TRBV24-1	TRBJ2-3	CATSDSSRPSTDTQYF	TGTGCCACCAGTGATTCCTCACGTCCTAGCACAGATACGCAGTATTTT
TRBD2	few	TRBV5-1	TRBJ2-7	CASSRNRGGRGYEQYF	TGCGCCAGCAGTCGAAACCGCGGGGGAAGGGGATACGAGCAGTACTTC
-	-	TRBV9	TRBJ1-3	CASSVGGAYSGNTIYF	TGTGCCAGCAGCGTCGGGGGTGCCTACTCTGGAAACACCATATATTTT
-	many	TRBV5-1	TRBJ2-1	CASSPRGNNYNEQFF	TGCGCCAGCAGCCCCAGGGGCAATAACTACAATGAGCAGTTCTTC
TRBD2	-	TRBV9	TRBJ2-3	CASSVRSGGAYTQYF	TGTGCCAGCAGCGTTCGTAGCGGGGGGGCATATACGCAGTATTTT